What follows are 14 T cell receptor beta chains derived from one specimen sequenced in a study of T-cell reconstitution after alpha-beta-depleted transplantation in children (dated by TCRdb to between 2015 and 2016). This specimen's treatment or condition label, per the study, means: allogeneic hematopoietic cell transplantation with graft depleted of TCRalphabeta T cells and CD19 B cells. Library preparation employed PCR. Reads for this sample came from an Illumina HiSeq 2500. TCR library preparation used molecular barcoding, with unique molecular identifiers applied to normalize quantification of the TCRbeta repertoire. The raw public data were reprocessed by TCRdb itself: fastp quality trimming at Q25, MiXCR clonotype calling, in-frame beta chains only. Merged by CDR3 protein, the rows form single entries marked with the most common genes and DNA. The sample table holds 580,000 or so distinct CDR3 sequences, of which more than 20% were seen once. The ten largest clones capture 13% to 15% of the sample.

The specimen comprised PBMCs, mostly from graft donor cells, sampled 360 days after TCRalphabeta/CD19-depleted stem cell transplant. Receptors were obtained from a boy in the first two years of life who had a stem cell transplant for acute myeloid leukemia, so the T cells may come from the graft donor.

This clonotype was counted ten times or more. This sequence joins TRBV5-1 and TRBJ1-2, with D possibly matching TRBD1 (5 bases). In germline, CDR1 is SGHRS, CDR2 YFSETQ. V shed 4 bases and J shed 4 bases, with 17 bases lying between them. The CDR3 loop spans 15 amino acids. CDR3 sequence reads: CASSRDFGGGYGYTF. The DNA for the CDR3 is TGCGCCAGCAGCCGGGACTTCGGAGGAGGCTATGGCTACACCTTC.

This clonotype appeared many times. This chain uses TRBV29-1 with TRBJ1-1, with 7 bases matching TRBD1. Unmatched junction bases numbered 7, after V lost 5 bases and J lost 4 bases. Germline V lookup: CDR1 SQVTM, CDR2 ANQGSEA. This CDR3 is built from 13 residues. The CDR3 sequence: CSVSGQASTEAFF. Here the CDR3 DNA reads TGCAGCGTTTCCGGACAGGCGTCCACTGAAGCTTTCTTT.

This sequence joins TRBV15 and TRBJ2-7; maybe TRBD1 (6 bases). Germline assignment: CDR1 LNHNV and CDR2 YYDKDF (reference sequence). The V end lost 4 bases, the J end lost 4 bases, and 20 bases lay between the germline ends. There are 16 residues in the CDR3. The DNA for the CDR3 is TGTGCCACCAGCAACAGATGGGACACCCCTATTTACGAGCAGTACGTC. Protein sequence: CATSNRWDTPIYEQYV.

In its sample, this clonotype was seen a few times. The J gene is TRBJ2-7, the V gene TRBV20-1; D is unresolved. CDR1 DFQATT and CDR2 SNEGSKA come from the germline V gene (reference sequence). The V end was cut by 3 bases, the J end by 0 bases, with 6 bases between. CDR3 length: 12 amino acids. For the CDR3, the DNA is TGCAGTGCTAGTCAGGACTCCTACGAGCAGTACTTC. It is translated as CSASQDSYEQYF.

The V gene is TRBV7-3, the J gene TRBJ1-1, with D tentatively TRBD1 (5 bases). V was clipped by 0 bases and J by 5 bases, with 10 bases between them. Germline V lookup: CDR1 SGHTA, CDR2 FQGTGA. The CDR3 has 14 amino acids. The DNA for the CDR3 is TGTGCCAGCAGCTTAACCCTCGGGACGACTGAAGCTTTCTTT. Translation gives CASSLTLGTTEAFF.

The sample holds many counts of this clonotype. The chain uses TRBV12-3 or TRBV12-4 and TRBJ2-7, with D possibly being TRBD1 (5 bases). There are 13 residues in the CDR3. V was pared by 5 bases and J by 2 bases, with 10 bases between. The CDR3 bases are TGTGCCAGCAGTCCCGACAGACCCTACGAGCAGTACTTC. Its protein product is CASSPDRPYEQYF.

This clonotype was picked up many times. This chain uses TRBV20-1 with TRBJ2-3; D is ambiguous. Germline V gives CDR1 DFQATT, CDR2 SNEGSKA (reference sequence). V dropped 0 bases and J dropped 4 bases, with 14 bases sitting between them. This CDR3 spans 15 amino acids. This chain's CDR3 is CSARDREGWADTQYF. The CDR3, as DNA: TGCAGTGCTAGAGATCGTGAAGGGTGGGCAGATACGCAGTATTTT.

The CDR3 protein is CASSLLGNSNQPQHF. CDR3 nucleotides: TGCGCCAGCAGCTTGTTAGGGAATAGCAATCAGCCCCAGCATTTT. The rearrangement joins TRBV5-1 to TRBJ1-5, with no clear D. Looked up from germline, CDR1 is SGHRS and CDR2 is YFSETQ. Deletions cut 1 base from V and 0 bases from J, with 8 bases between. The CDR3 is 15 residues long.

This clonotype was seen repeatedly, ten times or more. The chain couples TRBV24-1 to TRBJ2-1; the match to TRBD1 covers 7 bases. Germline values: CDR1 KGHDR, CDR2 SFDVKD. The CDR3 consists of 14 residues. With 5 bases clipped from V and 7 bases from J, the junction kept 7 bases outside the gene matches. The CDR3 spells CATSVARQGNEQFF. In DNA form, the CDR3 reads TGTGCCACCAGTGTCGCGAGACAGGGTAATGAGCAGTTCTTC.

This clonotype was found a few times. The chain couples TRBV12-3 or TRBV12-4 to TRBJ2-7, with D tentatively TRBD2 (5 bases). V lost 5 bases, J lost 3 bases, and 11 bases lay in between. The length of the CDR3 is 13 residues. CDR3 residues: CASSPGVGYEQYV. CDR3 in DNA: TGTGCCAGCAGTCCCGGGGTCGGCTACGAGCAGTACGTC.

A few counts support this clonotype. The chain has TRBV20-1 and TRBJ1-2; D is uncertain. Germline V gene lookup returns CDR1 DFQATT and CDR2 SNEGSKA (reference sequence). The CDR3 consists of 14 residues. Trimming took 2 bases from V and 4 from J, leaving 14 bases between them. The CDR3 sequence is CSARIRWTLYGYTF. CDR3 DNA: TGCAGTGCTAGAATCCGTTGGACGCTCTATGGCTACACCTTC.

This clonotype was counted ten times or more. The chain recombines TRBV12-3 or TRBV12-4 with TRBJ2-7; 8 nucleotides match TRBD1. J was trimmed by 6 bases and V by 7 bases; bases with no gene match: 14. This CDR3 contains 15 residues. CDR3 sequence reads: CASNFGLGQGFEQYF. The CDR3 region has the DNA TGTGCCAGCAACTTTGGGCTCGGACAGGGTTTCGAGCAGTACTTC.

This chain connects TRBV20-1 to TRBJ1-1; 9 nucleotides match TRBD1. This CDR3 comprises 16 residues. V was clipped by 5 bases and J by 0 bases; unmatched bases: 10. Germline V lookup: CDR1 DFQATT, CDR2 SNEGSKA (reference sequence). CDR3 in DNA: TGCAGTGCTCCGAAGTTACAGGGGGCATTGAACACTGAAGCTTTCTTT. This encodes CSAPKLQGALNTEAFF.

The chain uses TRBV7-2 and TRBJ1-4, with 10 bases lining up with TRBD1. Germline V lookup: CDR1 SGHTA, CDR2 FQGNSA. This CDR3 comprises 15 residues. J was trimmed by 7 bases and V by 5 bases; bases with no gene match: 7. The CDR3, as DNA: TGTGCCAGCAGCACCGGACAGGGGGGAGGTGAAAAACTGTTTTTT. Protein: CASSTGQGGGEKLFF.